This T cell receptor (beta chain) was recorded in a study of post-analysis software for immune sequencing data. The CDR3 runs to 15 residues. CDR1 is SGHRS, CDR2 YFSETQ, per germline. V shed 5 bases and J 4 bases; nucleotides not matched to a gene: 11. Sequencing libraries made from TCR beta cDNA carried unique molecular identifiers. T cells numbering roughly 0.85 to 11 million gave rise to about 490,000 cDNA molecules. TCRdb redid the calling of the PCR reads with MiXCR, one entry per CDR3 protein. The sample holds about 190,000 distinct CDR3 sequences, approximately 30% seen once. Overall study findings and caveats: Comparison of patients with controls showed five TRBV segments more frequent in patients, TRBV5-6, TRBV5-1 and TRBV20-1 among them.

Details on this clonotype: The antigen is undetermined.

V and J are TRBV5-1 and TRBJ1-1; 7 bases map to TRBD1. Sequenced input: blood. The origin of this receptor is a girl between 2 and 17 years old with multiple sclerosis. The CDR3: CASSYSGGSGTEAFF. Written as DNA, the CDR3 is TGCGCCAGCAGTTATTCAGGGGGATCGGGCACTGAAGCTTTCTTT.